One sample yielded the 20 T cell receptor beta chains listed below, sequenced in a study of post-analysis software for immune sequencing data. General study results and limits: Five or six TRBV segments (TRBV5-6, TRBV5-1 and TRBV20-1 among them) occurred more frequently in patients than in controls.

cDNA libraries of TCR beta carried unique molecular identifiers. Each CDR3 protein is one row after TCRdb ran MiXCR on the PCR reads. The sample has approximately 660,000 distinct CDR3 sequences, 59% seen once. No antigens are known for them. Sequenced: blood. The origin of the receptors is a girl aged 2 to 10 with multiple sclerosis.

This clonotype has just a few counts. V and J are TRBV9 and TRBJ1-1; D is possibly TRBD1 (5 bases). Trimming left V 0 bases short and J 1 base short, with 10 bases between. The germline V gene encodes CDR1 SGDLS and CDR2 YYNGEE. The CDR3 length is 15 residues. The chain's CDR3 is CASSVGVGTNTEAFF. CDR3 in DNA: TGTGCCAGCAGCGTAGGTGTAGGGACGAACACTGAAGCTTTCTTT.

V is TRBV25-1 and J is TRBJ2-3, with D hard to call. V lost 2 bases and J 2 bases, leaving 20 bases between the germline ends. The germline V gene has CDR1 MGHDK and CDR2 SYGVNS. The CDR3 runs to 18 residues. CDR3 bases: TGTGCCAGCAGTGAAAGTTTTACGAACAGACGAATCACAGATACGCAGTATTTT. Translating it yields CASSESFTNRRITDTQYF.

The rearrangement links TRBV5-1 to TRBJ2-1; TRBD2 matches at 10 bases. J gave up 10 bases and V 4 bases, and 17 bases lay outside the gene matches. CDR1 is SGHRS and CDR2 is YFSETQ in the germline V gene. CDR3 length equals 17 residues. CDR3 loop: CASSQSATSLAGEEQFF. CDR3 DNA sequence: TGCGCCAGCAGCCAATCGGCCACGAGTCTAGCGGGGGAAGAGCAGTTCTTC.

This clonotype was observed a handful of times. CDR3 protein: CAISVGGASGETQYF. The CDR3 DNA is TGTGCCATCAGTGTCGGGGGGGCCTCGGGAGAGACCCAGTACTTC. The rearrangement joins TRBV10-3 to TRBJ2-5; TRBD2 agrees at 8 bases. Germline CDR1 reads ENHRY; CDR2 reads SYGVKD. J gave up 4 bases and V 4 bases, and 8 bases lay outside the gene matches. The CDR3 totals 15 residues.

The chain carries TRBV27 and TRBJ2-2; 10 bases agree with TRBD1. Germline trimming cut 5 bases from V and 7 bases from J; bases unmatched to any gene: 7. CDR1 is MNHEY and CDR2 is SMNVEV in the germline V gene (reference sequence). The CDR3 length is 15 residues. The CDR3 protein is CASSQGTGVNGELFF. The CDR3 DNA reads TGTGCCAGCAGTCAGGGGACAGGGGTGAACGGGGAGCTGTTTTTT.

The rearrangement links TRBV12-3 or TRBV12-4 to TRBJ2-1; a weak D match, TRBD1 (5 bases). V gave up 3 bases and J gave up 7 bases, with 13 bases separating them. CDR3 size: 14 residues. The CDR3, as DNA: TGTGCCAGCAGTTTTGGTGAAGGGGTAAATGAGCAGTTCTTC. Translation: CASSFGEGVNEQFF.

V and J are TRBV9 and TRBJ2-7; D is perhaps TRBD2 (6 bases). The germline V gene encodes CDR1 SGDLS and CDR2 YYNGEE. V was cut by 4 bases and J by 2 bases, with 19 bases left in between. The CDR3 runs to 16 residues. The CDR3 coding sequence is TGTGCCAGCAGCTCATCTACGGGACTTCTAACCTACGAGCAGTACTTC. Translating gives CASSSSTGLLTYEQYF. Full variable domain (outside the CDR3, taken from reference TRBV9 and TRBJ2-7): DSGVTQTPKHLITATGQRVTLRCSPRSGDLSVYWYQQSLDQGLQFLIQYYNGEERAKGNILERFSAQQFPDLHSELNLSSLELGDSALYFCASSSSTGLLTYEQYFGPGTRLTVT.

This clonotype was picked up a small number of times. The rearrangement uses TRBV20-1 and TRBJ2-7; 8 nucleotides agree with TRBD1. The CDR3 runs to 14 residues. The germline V gene has CDR1 DFQATT and CDR2 SNEGSKA (reference sequence). Germline trimming cut 3 bases from V and 4 bases from J; bases unmatched to any gene: 8. In DNA, the CDR3 is TGCAGTGCTAGGGGACAGGCCGACTATTACGAGCAGTACTTC. It codes for CSARGQADYYEQYF.

The gene calls are TRBV28 and TRBJ2-7, with D unclear. The closer fit of TRBJ2-1 to the DNA end suggests the J call may be wrong. The CDR3 is 11 residues long. Germline lookup yields CDR1 MDHEN and CDR2 SYDVKM. CDR3 coding DNA: TGTGCCAGCAGCCTTCCTGATGAGCAGTTCTTC. It codes for CASSLPDEQFF.

The count of this clonotype is one. The chain is built from TRBV7-2 and TRBJ1-5, with D possibly matching TRBD1 (6 bases). V was cut by 5 bases and J by 5 bases, with 16 bases left in between. In germline, CDR1 is SGHTA, CDR2 FQGNSA. CDR3 length equals 15 residues. The CDR3 nucleotides are TGTGCCAGCAGCCCAGACGGACAGTCGGATCAGCCCCAGCATTTT. This sequence encodes CASSPDGQSDQPQHF.

This clonotype has just a few counts. V gene TRBV10-2 combines with J gene TRBJ2-1, with 11 bases lining up with TRBD2. This CDR3 contains 17 residues. V dropped 4 bases and J dropped 2; count of bases not matched to a gene: 7. Germline V lookup: CDR1 WSHSY, CDR2 SAAADI. In nucleotides, the CDR3 is TGCGCCAGCAGTGGCCTAGCGGGGGGCCGAACCTACAATGAGCAGTTCTTC. This encodes CASSGLAGGRTYNEQFF.

The genes are TRBV24-1 and TRBJ2-1, with unresolved D. Germline V gene lookup returns CDR1 KGHDR and CDR2 SFDVKD. Trimming stripped 4 bases from V and 6 bases from J, with 9 bases between. The CDR3 loop spans 13 amino acids. CDR3 amino acids: CATSDSAVNEQFF. The CDR3 region has the DNA TGTGCCACCAGTGACTCCGCGGTCAATGAGCAGTTCTTC.

The rearrangement joins TRBV18 to TRBJ2-2, with D possibly matching TRBD1 (5 bases). The CDR3 spans 15 residues. Trimming removed 0 bases from V and 2 bases from J, with 7 bases in between. The germline V gene has CDR1 KGHSH and CDR2 LQKENI. The DNA of the CDR3 is TGTGCCAGCTCACCACCTACAGGAAACACCGGGGAGCTGTTTTTT. Its translation is CASSPPTGNTGELFF.

The V call is TRBV6-1, the J call TRBJ2-7; no definite D call. CDR3 length equals 14 residues. V lost 2 bases, J lost 1 base, and 9 bases lay in between. Germline CDR1 MNHNS, CDR2 SASEGT. The CDR3 nucleotides are TGTGCCAGCAGTGAACAGGTCAGATCCTACGAGCAGTACTTC. Translation: CASSEQVRSYEQYF.

The genes are TRBV2 and TRBJ2-7; D perhaps matches TRBD1 (5 bases). CDR3 length equals 16 residues. CDR1 SNHLY and CDR2 FYNNEI come from the germline V gene. Trimming shortened V by 0 bases and J by 2 bases, and 14 bases separated the two germline ends. CDR3 bases: TGTGCCAGCAGTGAAGCCTCTTGGGGCGGAACCTACGAGCAGTACTTC. Protein product: CASSEASWGGTYEQYF.

This clonotype has only a few counts. The germline gene is not matched at one end of the junction; a read error may be the cause. The genes are TRBV7-7 and TRBJ2-7, with TRBD1 identical over 7 bases. Germline CDR1 SSHAT, CDR2 FNYEAQ (reference sequence). This CDR3 is 14 amino acids long. In nucleotides, the CDR3 is TGTGCTAGCAGCCCGGGACAGAGTCCCTACGAGCAGTACTTC. Translated: CASSPGQSPYEQYF.

The V and J genes are TRBV6-2 or TRBV6-3 and TRBJ2-7; 13 bases align to TRBD2. Germline V gives CDR1 MNHEY, CDR2 SVGEGT. CDR3 length: 17 amino acids. Trimming removed 7 bases from V and 0 bases from J; junction bases left unmatched: 9. CDR3 loop: CASNDGGLAGPSYEQYF. CDR3 sequence (DNA): TGTGCCAGCAATGACGGGGGACTAGCGGGGCCCTCCTACGAGCAGTACTTC.

The chain has TRBV6-2 or TRBV6-3 and TRBJ2-2; TRBD2 agrees at 9 bases. The CDR3 length is 15 residues. With V trimmed by 5 bases and J by 4 bases, 5 bases remained unmatched. CDR1 MNHEY and CDR2 SVGEGT come from the germline V gene. CDR3 amino acids: CASSRTSDLTGELFF. In nucleotides, the CDR3 is TGTGCCAGCAGTCGGACTAGCGACCTCACCGGGGAGCTGTTTTTT.

V gene TRBV12-3 or TRBV12-4 combines with J gene TRBJ2-7; 8 bases agree with TRBD1. The CDR3 covers 14 residues. V trimming: 8 bases; J trimming: 5 bases; junction bases outside the gene matches: 11. Here the CDR3 reads CASRLADRANEQYF. CDR3 bases: TGTGCCAGCCGCTTAGCGGACAGGGCCAACGAGCAGTACTTC.

The J gene is TRBJ2-3, the V gene TRBV7-8, with 10 bases identical to TRBD2. The germline CDR1 and CDR2 sequences are SGHVS and FQNEAQ. V shed 5 bases, J shed 7 bases, and the junction held 12 bases outside the gene matches. This CDR3 is built from 16 residues. This CDR3 reads CASSPLRAGGQNTQYF. The CDR3, as DNA: TGTGCCAGCAGCCCCCTAAGAGCGGGAGGGCAAAATACGCAGTATTTT.